Detailed here is one T cell receptor beta chain. The sample comes from a study of T cell changes during pregnancy in multiple sclerosis. Trimming pared 3 bases from V and 8 bases from J, leaving 21 bases between. Germline V lookup: CDR1 SGDLS, CDR2 YYNGEE. The CDR3 sequence is 16 residues long. Profiling relied on immunoSEQ multiplex PCR, and the TCRdb table lists in-frame clones only, not all of them. The sample includes about 77,000 clones, more than 85% seen only once; the top ten take just over 2.5%. The sequence was obtained from a female donor in good health, enrolled as a control in a pregnancy study. The rearrangement joins TRBV9 to TRBJ2-4, with D possibly matching TRBD1 (6 bases). The specimen comprised peripheral blood, sampled after pregnancy. Here the CDR3 reads CASSAHTGTTVDIQYF. In nucleotides, the CDR3 is TGTGCCAGCAGCGCACACACCGGGACAACCGTTGACATTCAGTACTTC.